The source of this T cell receptor (beta chain) is a study of T cells after yellow fever vaccination. TCRdb re-called the 5' RACE reads with MiXCR, one entry per CDR3 protein. The table records around 230,000 distinct CDR3 sequences, around 6.7% of them present only once. This clonotype has just a few counts. CDR1 and CDR2 (germline): SQVTM, ANQGSEA. Losses at the gene ends were 1 base for V and 3 bases for J; bases not matched to a gene: 7. This CDR3 spans 15 amino acids. The sequencing used CD4+ T cells sorted from PBMCs, collected on the day of the yellow fever booster vaccination. V and J are TRBV29-1 and TRBJ2-3, with 7 nucleotides matching TRBD1. This sequence was found in a man aged 30-40 years who received the YFV17D yellow fever vaccine. CDR3 protein: CSVEATTGMTDTQYF. CDR3 in DNA: TGCAGCGTTGAAGCGACGACAGGGATGACAGATACGCAGTATTTT.